Below are 14 T cell receptor beta chains sequenced from a single sample in a study of T cell changes during pregnancy in multiple sclerosis. This table comes from immunoSEQ multiplex PCR, and its TCRdb copy is limited to in-frame clones, with some not included. In the table there are tens of thousands of clones, about 88% of which are singletons. The input for sequencing was CD8+ T cells from peripheral blood mononuclear cells, taken in the third trimester of pregnancy. These receptors were obtained from a female donor with multiple sclerosis, enrolled in a pregnancy study.

V gene TRBV30 combines with J gene TRBJ1-2; TRBD1 is a possible D gene (6 bases). Trimming left V 0 bases short and J 10 bases short, with 21 bases between. The CDR3 extends over 15 amino acids. Looked up from germline, CDR1 is GTSNPN and CDR2 is SVGIG (reference sequence). The CDR3 nucleotides read TGTGCCTGGAGTGTAGGGAACAGGGAACGGGAACACTACACCTTC. The encoded protein is CAWSVGNREREHYTF.

The chain carries TRBV21-1 and TRBJ2-2; TRBD2 is taken as the D call from the table, unchecked against the DNA. TRBV21-1 is marked as a pseudogene. The CDR3 contains 16 residues. Written as DNA, the CDR3 is TGTGCCAGCAGCACTGGGACTAGCGGGAACACCGGGGAGCTGTTTTTT. Amino acids: CASSTGTSGNTGELFF.

CDR3 amino acids: CASRGRRNTGELFF. The CDR3, as DNA: TGTGCCAGTAGGGGCCGCAGGAACACCGGGGAGCTGTTTTTT. The V and J genes are TRBV19 and TRBJ2-2, with D unclear. Deletions cut 6 bases from V and 1 base from J, with 9 bases between. The CDR3 runs to 14 residues. The germline gives CDR1 LNHDA, CDR2 SQIVND (reference sequence). Drawing the rest from reference TRBV19 and TRBJ2-2, the complete variable domain is DGGITQSPKYLFRKEGQNVTLSCEQNLNHDAMYWYRQDPGQGLRLIYYSQIVNDFQKGDIAEGYSVSREKKESFPLTVTSAQKNPTAFYLCASRGRRNTGELFFGEGSRLTVL.

The chain carries TRBV28 and TRBJ2-3; 8 bases fit TRBD1. The CDR3 spans 15 residues. The V segment lost 7 bases and the J segment 0 bases; nucleotides outside the gene matches: 6. From germline, CDR1 is MDHEN and CDR2 SYDVKM. The CDR3 bases are TGTGCCAGCACCGAGGACAGGGCTAGCACAGATACGCAGTATTTT. It translates to CASTEDRASTDTQYF.

V and J are TRBV2 and TRBJ2-5; a weak D match, TRBD1 (6 bases). V dropped 3 bases and J dropped 5 bases, with 19 bases sitting between them. The germline V gene has CDR1 SNHLY and CDR2 FYNNEI. The CDR3 runs 16 residues. The CDR3, as DNA: TGTGCCAGCAGTGACCCTTCCTTAGACAGGTCCGAGACCCAGTACTTC. This gives the protein CASSDPSLDRSETQYF.

V is TRBV14 and J is TRBJ2-5; 13 bases are a match to TRBD2. Trimming removed 0 bases from V and 7 bases from J; junction bases left unmatched: 11. From germline, CDR1 is SGHDN and CDR2 FVKESK. The CDR3 is 18 amino acids. The DNA of the CDR3 is TGTGCCAGCAGCCAAGATTTAACTAGCGGGGGGGTTAATCGGACCCAGTACTTC. This encodes CASSQDLTSGGVNRTQYF.

The chain carries TRBV4-2 and TRBJ2-1; D may be TRBD2 (6 bases). V lost 4 bases to trimming and J lost 9 bases, with 19 bases between them. The CDR3 length is 15 residues. Germline CDR1 LGHNA, CDR2 YNFKEQ. As DNA, the CDR3 is TGTGCCAGCAGCCGGGGACTCTCAGGGTTTCCTGAGCAGTTCTTC. It translates to CASSRGLSGFPEQFF.

This clone has just a few counts. The chain couples TRBV7-9 to TRBJ2-1; 7 bases are a match to TRBD1. Per the germline V gene, CDR1 is SEHNR and CDR2 is FQNEAQ (reference sequence). Unmatched junction bases numbered 10, after V lost 4 bases and J lost 7 bases. The CDR3 covers 15 residues. The CDR3: CASSSTGVSGNEQFF. The CDR3, as DNA: TGTGCCAGCAGCTCTACAGGGGTCTCTGGTAATGAGCAGTTCTTC.

The chain uses TRBV18 and TRBJ2-3, with D perhaps matching TRBD2 (6 bases). V lost 3 bases and J 0 bases, leaving 7 bases between the germline ends. In germline, CDR1 is KGHSH, CDR2 LQKENI. CDR3 length: 14 residues. The CDR3 loop reads CASSPGLSTDTQYF. CDR3 sequence (DNA): TGTGCCAGCTCACCGGGACTTAGCACAGATACGCAGTATTTT.

The chain carries TRBV11-2 and TRBJ2-1, with D possibly being TRBD1 (6 bases). This CDR3 contains 14 residues. Between the trimmed V and J ends, which lost 6 bases and 8 bases, there was a span of 17 bases. Germline V gene data show CDR1 as SGHAT and CDR2 as FQNNGV. This CDR3 is CASSPPWGLDEQFF. The DNA for the CDR3 is TGTGCCAGCAGTCCCCCCTGGGGGCTGGATGAGCAGTTCTTC.

This rearrangement joins TRBV7-9 to TRBJ2-7; 13 positions agree with TRBD2. The CDR3 extends over 16 amino acids. V dropped 4 bases and J dropped 3; count of bases not matched to a gene: 6. Germline V CDR1 and CDR2: SEHNR, FQNEAQ (reference sequence). CDR3 region: CASSSKRTSGSYEQYF. For the CDR3, the DNA is TGTGCCAGCAGCTCCAAACGGACTAGCGGGAGCTACGAGCAGTACTTC.

V usage is TRBV6-5 and J usage is TRBJ1-2, with D uncertain. The V end lost 5 bases, the J end lost 3 bases, and 10 bases lay between the germline ends. The CDR3 extends over 13 amino acids. CDR1 MNHEY and CDR2 SVGAGI come from the germline V gene. CDR3 loop: CASSPPGYYGYTF. Written as DNA, the CDR3 is TGTGCCAGCAGTCCCCCGGGGTACTATGGCTACACCTTC.

The J gene is TRBJ2-5, the V gene TRBV4-1; no firm D call. The CDR3 spans 16 residues. V was trimmed by 0 bases and J by 0 bases, leaving 11 bases between them. CDR1 is MGHRA and CDR2 is YSYEKL in the germline V gene. CDR3 coding DNA: TGCGCCAGCAGCCAAGATAGCAGAACCTACCAAGAGACCCAGTACTTC. Amino acids: CASSQDSRTYQETQYF.

The V call is TRBV29-1, the J call TRBJ1-5; 8 nucleotides agree with TRBD1. In germline, CDR1 is SQVTM, CDR2 ANQGSEA. V lost 0 bases, J lost 6 bases, and 4 bases stayed unmatched. The CDR3 extends over 14 amino acids. The CDR3 loop is CSVEEGTGGQPQHF. CDR3 sequence (DNA): TGCAGCGTTGAAGAAGGTACAGGGGGTCAGCCCCAGCATTTT.